The 13 T cell receptor beta chains in this list originate from one sample, sequenced in a study of shared clonotypes between healthy human individuals. Some clones are missing from TCRdb's copy, which holds only in-frame ones; the method was immunoSEQ multiplex PCR. The data contain 2 million to 3 million clones, approximately 93% of them singletons. Sequenced input: naive CD4+ T cells from PBMCs. Subset specified: CD45RA+ positively selected. These TCRs come from a young man in good health. Some clones in this sample may be carry-over from other donors' samples.

The V and J genes are TRBV11-1 and TRBJ2-7, with 8 bases fitting TRBD1. The CDR3 contains 14 residues. Trimming cost V 3 bases and J 2 bases; bases outside gene matches: 3. Germline V gene data show CDR1 as SGHAT and CDR2 as FQDESV (reference sequence). The CDR3 sequence is CASSFGQGTYEQYF. CDR3 coding DNA: TGTGCCAGCAGCTTCGGACAGGGCACCTACGAGCAGTACTTC.

The chain is built from TRBV7-9 and TRBJ2-1, with D tentatively TRBD1 or TRBD2 (6 bases each). The CDR3 length is 12 residues. Germline CDR1 reads SEHNR; CDR2 reads FQNEAQ (reference sequence). Trimming shortened V by 5 bases and J by 9 bases, and 11 bases separated the two germline ends. CDR3 sequence reads: CASSPRGVEQFF. The CDR3 DNA reads TGTGCCAGCAGCCCGAGGGGGGTTGAGCAGTTCTTC.

This clone has more than one count but fewer than ten. V and J are TRBV20-1 and TRBJ1-1; D remains unclear. The CDR3 totals 11 residues. Germline V gene data show CDR1 as DFQATT and CDR2 as SNEGSKA (reference sequence). Trimming removed 5 bases from V and 8 bases from J, with 12 bases in between. CDR3 loop: CSAYRTFEAFF. CDR3 DNA sequence: TGCAGTGCTTACCGGACTTTCGAAGCTTTCTTT.

Concerning this clone itself: The same CDR3 arises from other DNA sequences in this sample as well. The chain carries TRBV28 and TRBJ2-6, with D unresolved. V shed 1 base and J shed 7 bases, with 5 bases lying between them. The CDR3 has 13 residues. Germline-derived CDR1 and CDR2 are MDHEN and SYDVKM. CDR3 in DNA: TGTGCCAGCAGTTTATATGGAGCCAACGTCCTGACTTTC. It codes for CASSLYGANVLTF.

The genes are TRBV2 and TRBJ1-3; D is unresolved. CDR1 is SNHLY, CDR2 FYNNEI, per germline. This CDR3 region has 16 residues. Trimming left V 5 bases short and J 2 bases short, with 16 bases between. The CDR3 here is CASSLPPRRAGNTIYF. In DNA, the CDR3 is TGTGCCAGCAGTCTCCCCCCCCGGCGGGCTGGAAACACCATATATTTT.

The chain couples TRBV29-1 to TRBJ2-7; 8 bases map to TRBD1. Trimming took 4 bases from V and 2 from J; bases not matched to a gene: 4. The CDR3 has 13 amino acids. Looked up from germline, CDR1 is SQVTM and CDR2 is ANQGSEA. CDR3 loop: CSVVHRGAYEQYF. The CDR3 DNA follows: TGCAGCGTTGTCCACAGGGGGGCCTACGAGCAGTACTTC.

This chain links TRBV10-3 with TRBJ2-7, with 13 bases identical to TRBD2. Trimming took 2 bases from V and 3 from J; bases not matched to a gene: 13. CDR1 ENHRY and CDR2 SYGVKD come from the germline V gene. The CDR3 has 19 amino acids. Here the CDR3 reads CAISEPRSGLAGVYYEQYF. The CDR3 nucleotides are TGTGCCATCAGTGAGCCCCGTTCCGGACTAGCGGGAGTGTACTACGAGCAGTACTTC.

Turning to this clone: The sample carries other DNA sequences with the same CDR3. The J gene is TRBJ2-5, the V gene TRBV18; no reliable D call. Trimming cost V 3 bases and J 4 bases, with 9 bases left between them. CDR1 is KGHSH and CDR2 is LQKENI in the germline V gene. This CDR3 comprises 13 residues. The CDR3 sequence is CASSPGNGETQYF. CDR3 nucleotides: TGTGCCAGCTCACCTGGTAACGGAGAGACCCAGTACTTC. Variable domain in full (rest from reference TRBV18 and TRBJ2-5): NAGVMQNPRHLVRRRGQEARLRCSPMKGHSHVYWYRQLPEEGLKFMVYLQKENIIDESGMPKERFSAEFPKEGPSILRIQQVVRGDSAAYFCASSPGNGETQYFGPGTRLLVL.

For this clone: The same CDR3 also results from other DNA sequences found in this sample. The chain uses TRBV7-8 and TRBJ2-1; 10 positions agree with TRBD2. This CDR3 is built from 16 residues. Trimming cost V 1 base and J 2 bases; bases outside gene matches: 2. CDR1 SGHVS and CDR2 FQNEAQ come from the germline V gene. CDR3: CASSLGAGGTYNEQFF. The CDR3 nucleotides read TGTGCCAGCAGCTTAGGAGCGGGAGGGACCTACAATGAGCAGTTCTTC.

This sequence joins TRBV5-8 and TRBJ2-5; D not certain. V was shortened by 2 bases and J by 5 bases, with 7 bases between the two germline ends. Germline V gives CDR1 SGHTS, CDR2 YDEGEE. The CDR3 is 12 residues long. The CDR3 DNA follows: TGTGCCAGCAGCTTCTGGTCCGAGACCCAGTACTTC. Its protein is CASSFWSETQYF.

This clone was observed a few times. The chain recombines TRBV28 with TRBJ1-2; D not resolved. Trimming left V 11 bases short and J 6 bases short, with 16 bases between. The germline gives CDR1 MDHEN, CDR2 SYDVKM. The CDR3 loop spans 12 amino acids. CDR3 bases: TGTGCCTGTCGGGATACTTGGGATGGCTACACCTTC. Protein: CACRDTWDGYTF.

This clone was counted once. The chain employs TRBV9 and TRBJ2-1, with TRBD2 matching over 9 bases. Germline CDR1 and CDR2: SGDLS and YYNGEE. The CDR3 covers 16 residues. The V gene end was trimmed by 4 bases and the J gene end by 6 bases; junction bases not matched to a gene: 11. DNA of the CDR3: TGTGCCAGCAGCCCCCGAACTAGCGGGCAATCCAATGAGCAGTTCTTC. Residues: CASSPRTSGQSNEQFF.

About this clone: The junction shows a germline mismatch at one end, possibly a read error. This rearrangement joins TRBV19 to TRBJ2-1; the D gene could be TRBD1 or TRBD2 (5 bases each). In germline, CDR1 is LNHDA, CDR2 SQIVND (reference sequence). CDR3 length: 13 residues. The CDR3 DNA sequence: TGTGCCAGTAGTATAGAAGGCATGGGACGACCAATCTTC. It encodes CASSIEGMGRPIF.